Reported below is one T cell receptor (beta chain). Its cognate antigen is unknown. The junction shows a germline mismatch at one end, possibly a read error. It was from approximately 20-30 mg of unsorted bulk tissue that RNA and DNA were co-extracted. The patients lived with chronic HBV infection and had not yet received any treatment. The CDR3 is 16 residues long. Germline lookup yields CDR1 SGHAT and CDR2 FQNNGV. The source of the sample is a study of tumor-infiltrating lymphocytes in primary liver carcinoma. Study context: Enrolled patients were male and female, aged 30 to 69 years. The study, taken as a whole, reports: There were only about 7-25% of top clones found in all five tumor regions. Paired tumor-adjacent and tumor-blood samples overlapped less than tumor region pairs did.

TCR beta cDNA was made from 450 to 600 ng total RNA with a constant-region primer. Modified slightly, ARM-PCR produced TCR beta libraries over three nested multiplex PCR rounds. Amplification in the first two PCR rounds was performed using TRBV1-TRBV30 forward primers and a C-beta reverse primer for roughly 10 cycles each. Each CDR3 protein is one row after TCRdb ran MiXCR on the multiplex PCR reads. The sample consists of about 78,000 distinct CDR3 sequences, over 60% of them appearing once. Sequencing used liver tumor tissue from sampling region 4. Regarding subset: tumor region T4, right-lateral pole. This sequence originates from a man in his forties or fifties with primary liver carcinoma and hepatitis B virus infection. The chain has TRBV11-2 and TRBJ1-5; possibly TRBD1 for D (5 bases). In nucleotides, the CDR3 is TGTGCCAGCAGCTTAGGCCCTCCCAGGACAAATCAGCCCCAGTGTTTT. It codes for CASSLGPPRTNQPQCF. The full variable domain, completed using reference TRBV11-2 and TRBJ1-5, is EAGVAQSPRYKIIEKRQSVAFWCNPISGHATLYWYQQILGQGPKLLIQFQNNGVVDDSQLPKDRFSAERLKGVDSTLKIQPAKLEDSAVYLCASSLGPPRTNQPQCFGDGTRLSIL.